This T cell receptor beta chain comes out of a study of T cells in Graves' hyperthyroidism and ophthalmopathy. The study's findings and limits: Peripheral blood also featured most of the thyroid clonotypes expanded above 0.001. Prediction of ophthalmopathy progression came a median roughly 6.6 months pre-onset.

There are many counts of this clonotype. Its cognate antigen is unknown. Uncontrolled infection, other autoimmune disease, pregnancy and lactation each barred patients from inclusion. Trimming at V came to 6 bases and at J to 6 bases, leaving 6 bases not matched to a gene. This CDR3 spans 13 amino acids. TCR beta CDR3 regions were amplified from RNA transcripts. During a first-round RT-PCR of the TCR CDR3, the HTBI primer set was used. TCRdb reprocessed the multiplex PCR reads via MiXCR and lists one record per CDR3 protein. Here the sample spans about 380,000 distinct CDR3 sequences, roughly 14% being singletons.

The V call is TRBV12-3 or TRBV12-4, the J call TRBJ1-1; 8 bases agree with TRBD1. The receptor's source is a woman in her sixties with Graves' hyperthyroidism. Sequencing was performed on blood. The CDR3 DNA follows: TGTGCCAGCAGAGCGACAGGGGATCCTGAAGCTTTCTTT. Residues: CASRATGDPEAFF.